The rows below give T cell receptor beta chains drawn from one sample of a study of post-analysis software for immune sequencing data. One entry per CDR3 protein, called by TCRdb with MiXCR from the PCR reads. The table has about half a million distinct CDR3 sequences, roughly 34% seen once; the top ten hold approximately 6%. The sequenced material came from blood. Source of these receptors: a girl younger than 18 with multiple sclerosis. The CDR3 runs from the conserved cysteine through the conserved F or W. The order of the fields is V gene, clone size, D gene, J gene, CDR3 DNA, CDR3 protein. A D gene is named only where the DNA matches it firmly. Clone sizes are given selectively: once, few, many, or a class where the clone is expanded.

V: TRBV24-1
size: once
D: TRBD1
J: TRBJ2-3
DNA: TGTGCCACCAGCGATTCTTTGGGACAGGGAACTACGCAGTATTTT
CDR3: CATSDSLGQGTTQYF

V: TRBV6-1
size: many
D: TRBD1
J: TRBJ2-1
DNA: TGTGCCAGCAGTGAGGGACAGTACAACAATGAGCAGTTCTTC
CDR3: CASSEGQYNNEQFF

V: TRBV7-6
size: NA
D: NA
J: TRBJ2-3
DNA: TGTGCCAGCCATCCCACCGGGGGGCCGAACACAGATACGCAGTATTTT
CDR3: CASHPTGGPNTDTQYF

V: TRBV3-1
size: few
D: NA
J: TRBJ2-7
DNA: TGTGCCAGCAGCCAAGGATGGACTGCCAAGGACGAGCAGTACTTC
CDR3: CASSQGWTAKDEQYF

V: TRBV5-1
size: few
D: NA
J: TRBJ2-1
DNA: TGCGCCAGCAGCTTGGGGGGGTTCGGTAAGGAGGGTACATCCTACAATGAGCAGTTCTTC
CDR3: CASSLGGFGKEGTSYNEQFF

V: TRBV6-6
size: NA
D: TRBD1
J: TRBJ1-2
DNA: TGTGCCAGCAACCCGGACAGGGTCGGACCTGGCTACACCTTC
CDR3: CASNPDRVGPGYTF

V: TRBV4-1
size: NA
D: NA
J: TRBJ2-4
DNA: TGCGCCAGCACCCCACAGGAAAACCAAAAAAACATTCAGTACTTC
CDR3: CASTPQENQKNIQYF

V: TRBV7-9
size: NA
D: NA
J: TRBJ1-4
DNA: TGTGCCAGCAGCTTACGACAGGCCAATAATGAAAAACTGTTTTTT
CDR3: CASSLRQANNEKLFF

V: TRBV27
size: few
D: NA
J: TRBJ1-6
DNA: TGTGCCAGCAGTTTGGGGGCGAGCTCCTATAATTCACCCCTCCACTTT
CDR3: CASSLGASSYNSPLHF

V: TRBV10-2
size: NA
D: NA
J: TRBJ1-5
DNA: TGCGCCAGCAGTGAGTCGAGATTAGTACAGAAACCCTTGCATTTT
CDR3: CASSESRLVQKPLHF

V: TRBV6-5
size: NA
D: TRBD2
J: TRBJ2-1
DNA: TGTGCCAGCAGAACGGGGGGAAGGCATGAGCAGTTCTTC
CDR3: CASRTGGRHEQFF

V: TRBV5-1
size: NA
D: NA
J: TRBJ2-3
DNA: TGCGCCAGCAGCGGGGTCGGGGAGAGAGATACGCAGTATTTT
CDR3: CASSGVGERDTQYF

V: TRBV5-1
size: NA
D: NA
J: TRBJ2-7
DNA: TGCGCCAGCAGGGAAAACTACGAGCAGTACTTC
CDR3: CASRENYEQYF

V: TRBV28
size: few
D: NA
J: TRBJ1-1
DNA: TGTGCCAGCAGTCCCGGGGCTATCGACACTGAAGCTTTCTTT
CDR3: CASSPGAIDTEAFF

V: TRBV4-1
size: few
D: TRBD1
J: TRBJ1-2
DNA: TGCGCCAGCAGCCAAGGTGGGGGACAGGGTGCCTATGGCTACACCTTC
CDR3: CASSQGGGQGAYGYTF

V: TRBV7-2
size: few
D: NA
J: TRBJ2-5
DNA: TGTGCCAGCAGCTTAAAAGGGATGGGGGGGACCCAGTACTTC
CDR3: CASSLKGMGGTQYF

V: TRBV12-3/TRBV12-4
size: NA
D: TRBD2
J: TRBJ2-3
DNA: TGTGCCAGCAGTTCCCCTCTAGCGGGAAACACAGATACGCAGTATTTT
CDR3: CASSSPLAGNTDTQYF

V: TRBV27
size: few
D: NA
J: TRBJ1-2
DNA: TGTGCCAGCTCCACGACAAACCCCTACTATGGCTACACCTTC
CDR3: CASSTTNPYYGYTF

V: TRBV4-1
size: NA
D: TRBD1
J: TRBJ1-1
DNA: TGCGCCAGCAGCTCACGAGGGGGCGCGGTTAACACTGAAGCTTTCTTT
CDR3: CASSSRGGAVNTEAFF

V: TRBV7-6
size: few
D: NA
J: TRBJ1-5
DNA: TGTGCCAGCAGCCCCACAGGATTCAATCAGCCCCAGCATTTT
CDR3: CASSPTGFNQPQHF

V: TRBV12-3/TRBV12-4
size: few
D: TRBD1
J: TRBJ2-5
DNA: TGTGCCAGCAGCCACACCTCGACAGGGTTTAAGACCCAGTACTTC
CDR3: CASSHTSTGFKTQYF

V: TRBV5-1
size: NA
D: TRBD1
J: TRBJ2-3
DNA: TGCGCCAGCGGTCTGGGGCCGGACAGGGGCACAGATACGCAGTATTTT
CDR3: CASGLGPDRGTDTQYF

V: TRBV2
size: NA
D: NA
J: TRBJ2-3
DNA: TGTGCCAGCAGTGAGGGGCCGGTCGATACGCAGTATTTT
CDR3: CASSEGPVDTQYF

V: TRBV20-1
size: few
D: TRBD2
J: TRBJ2-7
DNA: TGCAGTGCCAGAGGGGAGCGGGGCTCCTACGAGCAGTACTTC
CDR3: CSARGERGSYEQYF

V: TRBV3-1
size: NA
D: TRBD1
J: TRBJ1-1
DNA: TGTGCCAGCAGCCTGGGGACAGGGCCCACTGAAGCTTTCTTT
CDR3: CASSLGTGPTEAFF

V: TRBV29-1
size: many
D: NA
J: TRBJ2-1
DNA: TGCAGCGCATCGATCAATGAGCAGTTCTTC
CDR3: CSASINEQFF

V: TRBV20-1
size: NA
D: NA
J: TRBJ2-5
DNA: TGCAGTGCTCCCTTGAGGGGCCAGTTTCCCGGTCAAGAGACCCAGTACTTC
CDR3: CSAPLRGQFPGQETQYF

V: TRBV9
size: NA
D: NA
J: TRBJ2-3
DNA: TGTGCCAGCAGCGTAGAGGAGAACACAGATACGCAGTATTTT
CDR3: CASSVEENTDTQYF

V: TRBV6-6
size: few
D: NA
J: TRBJ1-5
DNA: TGTGCCAGCAGTTACTCTGCGGACCCCCAGCATTTT
CDR3: CASSYSADPQHF

V: TRBV6-2/TRBV6-3
size: NA
D: NA
J: TRBJ2-7
DNA: TGTGCCAGCAGTCCGCAGGTTCGCTACGAGCAGTACTTC
CDR3: CASSPQVRYEQYF

V: TRBV12-3/TRBV12-4
size: few
D: TRBD1
J: TRBJ2-1
DNA: TGTGCCAGCAGTTTGAGGGGGGCAGGGGGCCGACCTGAGCAGTTCTTC
CDR3: CASSLRGAGGRPEQFF

V: TRBV15
size: NA
D: NA
J: TRBJ1-2
DNA: TGTGCCACCAGCAGAGATCTAAAGGGGTCGCGGTATGGCTACACCTTC
CDR3: CATSRDLKGSRYGYTF

V: TRBV24-1
size: NA
D: NA
J: TRBJ2-1
DNA: TGTACCACCACAGGGAGCTCCTACAATGAGCAGTTCTTC
CDR3: CTTTGSSYNEQFF

V: TRBV4-1
size: NA
D: TRBD1
J: TRBJ2-1
DNA: TGCGCCAGCAGCCTAAGATCGGGACAGGGCGGCCACAATGAGCAGTTCTTC
CDR3: CASSLRSGQGGHNEQFF

V: TRBV20-1
size: NA
D: TRBD2
J: TRBJ2-1
DNA: TGCAGTGCTAGCGGGACTAGCGGGGAGTTGTCCTACAATGAGCAGTTCTTC
CDR3: CSASGTSGELSYNEQFF

V: TRBV6-5
size: NA
D: TRBD2
J: TRBJ2-3
DNA: TGTGCCAGCAGGCTAGCGGGGTCTAGCACAGATACGCAGTATTTT
CDR3: CASRLAGSSTDTQYF